This TCR beta chain was captured in a study of identical twins. Findings and limits, study-wide: Model-predicted out-of-frame TCR alpha sharing fell below observed values in monozygotic twins. Conclusions leaned on cross-sectional statistical analysis and did not track the same donors over time.

Looked up from germline, CDR1 is SGHTA and CDR2 is FQGTGA. This CDR3 spans 15 amino acids. With 5 bases removed from V and 5 bases from J, the gap between germline ends came to 18 bases. A word on this clonotype: The antigen is unknown.

Unique molecular identifiers were present on the cDNA, which also gained a universal primer site by template switching. MiXCR, applied by TCRdb to the 5' RACE reads, yields one record per CDR3 protein. Here the sample spans over 200,000 distinct CDR3 sequences, over 9.5% being singletons. This receptor was obtained from a man aged 50 or older in good health. The chain combines TRBV7-3 with TRBJ2-5; tentatively, D is TRBD1 or TRBD2 (8 bases each). Sequencing used memory T cells sorted from blood. This chain's CDR3 is CASSPGGGRLETQYF. DNA for the CDR3: TGTGCCAGCAGCCCAGGGGGCGGGAGGTTGGAGACCCAGTACTTC.